The clone carrying this T cell receptor beta chain is judged medium-sized. What it binds is unknown. Single TCR cDNA molecules each had their own unique molecular identifier. TCRdb called the 5' RACE reads again in MiXCR, with one record for every CDR3 protein. The sample records about 3,900 distinct CDR3 sequences, about 4% being singletons. Time point described: sample taken at primary tumor resection. Whole RNA from tumor, nontumor lung or frozen PBMC was sequenced unsorted. This sample stems from a study of spatial heterogeneity in lung cancer. For the study at large: Alpha-chain sequences were consistently detected in smaller numbers than beta-chain sequences.

This CDR3 contains 15 residues. CDR1 is SGDLS, CDR2 YYNGEE, per germline. The trim removed 6 bases at V and 5 bases at J, leaving 10 bases unmatched. Regarding the study as a whole: Mutation tallies in tumors tracked expanded intratumoral alpha and beta TCR counts.

This TCR was sampled from a male donor with early-stage non-small cell lung cancer. The source material was lung tumor tissue, sampled at surgery. The rearrangement links TRBV9 to TRBJ2-5; 10 bases match TRBD2. CDR3 protein: CASTKLAGWGETQYF. The CDR3 DNA reads as TGTGCCAGCACAAAACTAGCGGGATGGGGGGAGACCCAGTACTTC. Full variable domain (outside the CDR3, taken from reference TRBV9 and TRBJ2-5): DSGVTQTPKHLITATGQRVTLRCSPRSGDLSVYWYQQSLDQGLQFLIQYYNGEERAKGNILERFSAQQFPDLHSELNLSSLELGDSALYFCASTKLAGWGETQYFGPGTRLLVL.